These 26 T cell receptor beta chains were all obtained from the same sample, sequenced in a study of regulatory T cells in long-lasting Graves disease. The sample's time point: persistent/refractory GD, antithyroid drugs over 5 years with positive TRAb. From RNA extracted from PBMCs, the TCR library was made. The TCR beta library used iRepertoire HTBI primers with Arm-PCR amplification of CDR3. TCRdb reanalysed the multiplex PCR reads using MiXCR and keeps one entry per CDR3 protein. This sample has around 450,000 distinct CDR3 sequences, with 20% to 25% found just once. This sample comprised peripheral blood mononuclear cells (PBMCs), obtained when the disease was refractory, from a patient treated with antithyroid drugs. The receptors shown here come from a female donor with Graves disease.

This clonotype turned up a few times. The gene calls are TRBV20-1 and TRBJ2-7, with unresolved D. CDR1 DFQATT and CDR2 SNEGSKA come from the germline V gene (reference sequence). This CDR3 comprises 15 residues. Trimming removed 6 bases from V and 4 bases from J, with 22 bases in between. CDR3 in amino acids: CSAATGRPADYEQYF. CDR3 sequence (DNA): TGCAGTGCAGCGACCGGCCGCCCCGCAGATTACGAGCAGTACTTC.

The V and J genes are TRBV7-2 and TRBJ2-5, with 13 bases aligning to TRBD2. CDR1 and CDR2 from the germline V gene are SGHTA and FQGNSA. The CDR3 covers 20 residues. The junction had 17 bases not matched to a gene; V was cut back by 4 bases and J by 3 bases. CDR3 loop: CASSYIFAVDGLAGEETQYF. CDR3 nucleotide sequence: TGTGCCAGCAGCTATATATTTGCGGTCGATGGACTAGCGGGGGAAGAGACCCAGTACTTC. The variable domain in full, completed from reference TRBV7-2 and TRBJ2-5, reads GAGVSQSPSNKVTEKGKDVELRCDPISGHTALYWYRQSLGQGLEFLIYFQGNSAPDKSGLPSDRFSAERTGGSVSTLTIQRTQQEDSAVYLCASSYIFAVDGLAGEETQYFGPGTRLLVL.

The chain links TRBV7-9 to TRBJ2-7, with 12 bases identical to TRBD2. Germline CDR1 is SEHNR and CDR2 is FQNEAQ (reference sequence). The CDR3 has 15 amino acids. The V gene end was trimmed by 4 bases and the J gene end by 6 bases; junction bases not matched to a gene: 7. CDR3 nucleotide sequence: TGTGCCAGCAGCTCGCCCTGGACTAGCGGGACCGAGCAGTACTTC. Translation gives CASSSPWTSGTEQYF.

The CDR3 sequence: CASSFTSGRSGEQFF. As DNA, the CDR3 is TGTGCCAGCAGCTTTACTAGCGGGAGATCGGGTGAGCAGTTCTTC. This rearrangement joins TRBV13 to TRBJ2-5; 11 positions match TRBD2. The tail of the sequence fits TRBJ2-1 better, so the J call may be wrong. From germline, CDR1 is PRHDT and CDR2 FYEKMQ (reference sequence). The CDR3 extends over 15 amino acids.

This rearrangement joins TRBV6-1 to TRBJ1-1; 8 positions agree with TRBD1. Losses at the gene ends were 9 bases for V and 8 bases for J; bases not matched to a gene: 8. The CDR3 length is 12 residues. Per the germline V gene, CDR1 is MNHNS and CDR2 is SASEGT. CDR3 in amino acids: CASQQGDREAFF. The CDR3 coding sequence is TGTGCCAGTCAACAGGGGGACAGAGAAGCTTTCTTT.

The J gene is TRBJ2-2, the V gene TRBV5-4; D gene unclear. CDR1 SGHNT and CDR2 YYREEE come from the germline V gene (reference sequence). V shed 4 bases and J shed 0 bases, with 10 bases lying between them. This CDR3 contains 15 residues. CDR3 in amino acids: CASSKWTANTGELFF. The CDR3 DNA sequence: TGTGCCAGCAGCAAATGGACGGCGAACACCGGGGAGCTGTTTTTT.

This clonotype was recorded many times. V gene TRBV11-2 combines with J gene TRBJ1-1; a weak D match, TRBD1 (6 bases). Germline-derived CDR1 and CDR2 are SGHAT and FQNNGV. The CDR3 has 15 amino acids. Between the trimmed V and J ends, which lost 5 bases and 4 bases, there was a span of 17 bases. The CDR3 protein is CASSGRQARSTEAFF. The CDR3 DNA reads TGTGCCAGCAGCGGGCGACAGGCACGGAGCACTGAAGCTTTCTTT.

This clonotype was detected ten times or more. This chain joins TRBV28 and TRBJ1-1, with D possibly TRBD1 on 6 matching bases. V was clipped by 7 bases and J by 8 bases, with 17 bases between them. From germline, CDR1 is MDHEN and CDR2 SYDVKM. The CDR3 is made up of 13 amino acids. CDR3 amino acids: CASTRGGGGEAFF. CDR3 DNA sequence: TGTGCCAGCACCCGAGGGGGGGGCGGAGAAGCTTTCTTT. The variable domain in full, completed from reference TRBV28 and TRBJ1-1, reads DVKVTQSSRYLVKRTGEKVFLECVQDMDHENMFWYRQDPGLGLRLIYFSYDVKMKEKGDIPEGYSVSREKKERFSLILESASTNQTSMYLCASTRGGGGEAFFGQGTRLTVV.

The V and J genes are TRBV19 and TRBJ1-4; TRBD1 might be the D (6 bases). Germline loops: CDR1 LNHDA, CDR2 SQIVND (reference sequence). The CDR3 extends over 13 amino acids. The ends were cut back, 6 bases at V and 6 bases at J, with 11 bases in the middle. In DNA, the CDR3 is TGTGCCAGTAGGGGTTCAGGGGATGAAAAACTGTTTTTT. This gives the protein CASRGSGDEKLFF.

V is TRBV6-9 and J is TRBJ2-7; perhaps TRBD1 as D (5 bases). The CDR3 runs 15 residues. Trimming removed 4 bases at V and 0 bases at J, with 13 bases between. Germline assignment: CDR1 MNHGY and CDR2 SVAAGI. CDR3: CASSLDSSFSYEQYF. In DNA form, the CDR3 reads TGTGCCAGCAGTTTAGACAGCTCCTTCTCCTACGAGCAGTACTTC.

The V call is TRBV28, the J call TRBJ1-5; possibly TRBD1 for D (6 bases). Germline lookup yields CDR1 MDHEN and CDR2 SYDVKM. V lost 7 bases and J 1 base, leaving 11 bases between the germline ends. The CDR3 contains 14 residues. DNA of the CDR3: TGTGCCAGCATCCCAAGGGGGAGCAATCAGCCCCAGCATTTT. Amino acids: CASIPRGSNQPQHF.

This clonotype has only a few counts. This rearrangement joins TRBV6-1 to TRBJ1-5; 9 nucleotides match TRBD1. V lost 6 bases to trimming and J lost 7 bases; unmatched junction nucleotides: 10. The CDR3 contains 15 residues. Germline values: CDR1 MNHNS, CDR2 SASEGT. The CDR3: CASRSTGGGGQPQHF. CDR3 nucleotide sequence: TGTGCCAGCAGAAGCACAGGGGGCGGAGGGCAGCCCCAGCATTTT.

This clonotype appeared many times. The J gene is TRBJ1-5, the V gene TRBV27; D not resolved. The germline CDR1 and CDR2 sequences are MNHEY and SMNVEV (reference sequence). Trimming left V 6 bases short and J 0 bases short, with 12 bases between. The CDR3 has 15 residues. CDR3 nucleotides: TGTGCCAGCAGCCAAATAGGTAGTAGCAATCAGCCCCAGCATTTT. This sequence encodes CASSQIGSSNQPQHF.

About this clonotype: This may be a read error, as it is one base from a much larger clone. V usage is TRBV12-5 and J usage is TRBJ1-1; 10 positions agree with TRBD1. Germline CDR1 is LGHNT and CDR2 is FRNRAP. With V trimmed by 4 bases and J by 6 bases, 11 bases remained unmatched. CDR3 size: 16 residues. This chain's CDR3 is CASGSPWTGGAPEAFF. CDR3 nucleotide sequence: TGTGCTAGTGGTTCCCCTTGGACAGGGGGGGCGCCTGAAGCTTTCTTT. The variable domain in full, completed from reference TRBV12-5 and TRBJ1-1, reads DARVTQTPRHKVTEMGQEVTMRCQPILGHNTVFWYRQTMMQGLELLAYFRNRAPLDDSGMPKDRFSAEMPDATLATLKIQPSEPRDSAVYFCASGSPWTGGAPEAFFGQGTRLTVV.

This clonotype appeared a few times. The chain joins TRBV12-3 or TRBV12-4 to TRBJ2-2; 9 bases match TRBD2. V shed 2 bases and J 5 bases; nucleotides not matched to a gene: 6. The CDR3 extends over 16 amino acids. CDR3 in amino acids: CASSLWLAGDTGELFF. CDR3 DNA: TGTGCCAGCAGTTTATGGTTAGCGGGAGATACCGGGGAGCTGTTTTTT.

V gene TRBV7-9 combines with J gene TRBJ2-2; 9 bases line up with TRBD2. The CDR3 spans 17 residues. The V gene end was trimmed by 5 bases and the J gene end by 2 bases; junction bases not matched to a gene: 9. Germline CDR1 and CDR2: SEHNR and FQNEAQ (reference sequence). The CDR3 spells CASSTGLAGPNTGELFF. The CDR3 DNA sequence: TGTGCCAGCAGCACCGGGCTAGCGGGGCCTAACACCGGGGAGCTGTTTTTT.

The rearrangement uses TRBV7-9 and TRBJ1-2; 7 bases agree with TRBD1. Looked up from germline, CDR1 is SEHNR and CDR2 is FQNEAQ (reference sequence). The length of the CDR3 is 14 residues. V was pared by 5 bases and J by 4 bases, with 7 bases of the junction left unmatched. DNA for the CDR3: TGTGCCAGCAGCAAACAGGGGTTCGCCTATGGCTACACCTTC. Translating it yields CASSKQGFAYGYTF.

This rearrangement joins TRBV20-1 to TRBJ2-7; 12 nucleotides line up with TRBD2. J lost 3 bases, V lost 4 bases, and 4 bases had no gene match. The CDR3 length is 14 residues. CDR1 and CDR2 from the germline V gene are DFQATT and SNEGSKA (reference sequence). The CDR3 spells CSATRTSGNYEQYF. The CDR3 region has the DNA TGCAGTGCTACCAGGACTAGCGGGAACTACGAGCAGTACTTC.

This clonotype was seen more than once but under ten times. The chain joins TRBV5-1 to TRBJ2-7; D may be TRBD1 (6 bases). There are 13 residues in the CDR3. V lost 5 bases and J lost 3, with 12 bases in between. Germline assignment: CDR1 SGHRS and CDR2 YFSETQ. The CDR3 is CASRSRTDYEQYF. The CDR3 nucleotides are TGCGCCAGCAGGAGTAGGACAGACTACGAGCAGTACTTC. The full variable domain, completed using reference TRBV5-1 and TRBJ2-7, is KAGVTQTPRYLIKTRGQQVTLSCSPISGHRSVSWYQQTPGQGLQFLFEYFSETQRNKGNFPGRFSGRQFSNSRSEMNVSTLELGDSALYLCASRSRTDYEQYFGPGTRLTVT.

The chain joins TRBV5-1 to TRBJ2-7; 7 bases fit TRBD2. This CDR3 is built from 16 residues. The germline V gene has CDR1 SGHRS and CDR2 YFSETQ. Trimming at V came to 3 bases and at J to 2 bases, leaving 11 bases not matched to a gene. The CDR3 coding sequence is TGCGCCAGCAGCTCGGACCGGGACGGGACTACCTACGAGCAGTACTTC. It translates to CASSSDRDGTTYEQYF. Using reference TRBV5-1 and TRBJ2-7 for the parts outside the CDR3, the full variable domain is KAGVTQTPRYLIKTRGQQVTLSCSPISGHRSVSWYQQTPGQGLQFLFEYFSETQRNKGNFPGRFSGRQFSNSRSEMNVSTLELGDSALYLCASSSDRDGTTYEQYFGPGTRLTVT.

Ten or more counts support this clonotype. The chain links TRBV9 to TRBJ1-4; perhaps TRBD1 as D (6 bases). With 0 bases removed from V and 7 bases from J, the gap between germline ends came to 16 bases. Germline CDR1 SGDLS, CDR2 YYNGEE. The CDR3 sequence is 16 residues long. CDR3 in amino acids: CASSVGRGAASEKLFF. The CDR3 DNA is TGTGCCAGCAGCGTAGGACGGGGGGCGGCAAGTGAAAAACTGTTTTTT.

A few counts support this clonotype. The chain uses TRBV11-2 and TRBJ2-7, with 9 positions matching TRBD1. The CDR3 loop spans 15 amino acids. V lost 5 bases to trimming and J lost 6 bases; unmatched junction nucleotides: 11. The germline V gene encodes CDR1 SGHAT and CDR2 FQNNGV. CDR3 protein: CASSPLGQGSGEQYF. The CDR3 DNA follows: TGTGCCAGCAGCCCCCTGGGACAGGGATCGGGCGAGCAGTACTTC.

CDR3 protein: CASSRHRSGASEKLFF. CDR3 coding DNA: TGTGCCAGCAGCCGTCACCGATCCGGGGCTAGTGAAAAACTGTTTTTT. The chain joins TRBV7-8 to TRBJ1-4; weak D call: TRBD1 (5 bases). This CDR3 is built from 16 residues. Deletions cut 5 bases from V and 7 bases from J, with 20 bases between. Germline values: CDR1 SGHVS, CDR2 FQNEAQ.

The V gene is TRBV6-5, the J gene TRBJ2-1, with 10 bases lining up with TRBD2. Trimming removed 4 bases from V and 4 bases from J; junction bases left unmatched: 4. In germline, CDR1 is MNHEY, CDR2 SVGAGI. The CDR3 sequence is 15 residues long. CDR3 in amino acids: CASSSRTSGYNEQFF. CDR3 nucleotide sequence: TGTGCCAGCAGTTCCCGGACTAGCGGTTACAATGAGCAGTTCTTC.

The chain links TRBV2 to TRBJ2-7, with 11 nucleotides matching TRBD1. The junction had 7 bases not matched to a gene; V was cut back by 6 bases and J by 6 bases. This CDR3 has 14 amino acids. In germline, CDR1 is SNHLY, CDR2 FYNNEI. CDR3 sequence reads: CASRSGQGASEQYF. The CDR3 nucleotides read TGTGCCAGCAGATCCGGACAGGGGGCTTCCGAGCAGTACTTC.

The genes are TRBV6-9 and TRBJ1-1; unclear D gene. V lost 4 bases and J lost 2, with 8 bases in between. Germline lookup yields CDR1 MNHGY and CDR2 SVAAGI. The CDR3 is 13 amino acids. This CDR3 is CASSSVENTEAFF. CDR3 DNA: TGTGCCAGCAGTTCGGTCGAAAACACTGAAGCTTTCTTT.